This TCR beta chain was captured in a study of blood T cell repertoires in COVID-19. Profiling relied on immunoSEQ multiplex PCR, and the TCRdb table lists in-frame clones only, not all of them. The table shows about 50,000 clones, with approximately 84% occurring only once. V was trimmed by 3 bases and J by 5 bases, leaving 11 bases between them. Germline assignment: CDR1 GTSNPN and CDR2 SVGIG (reference sequence). This CDR3 has 13 amino acids. Sequencing was done on a sample of peripheral blood. This receptor was taken from a woman older than 75 with COVID-19, enrolled during active disease. The chain uses TRBV30 and TRBJ1-5, with a possible D match to TRBD1 (6 bases). In DNA, the CDR3 is TGTGCCTGGAGCAGGGGTCGCGATCAGCCCCAGCATTTT. Its translation: CAWSRGRDQPQHF.